The source of this T cell receptor (beta chain) is a study of beta chain features in type 1 diabetes. Study in general: Over all samples combined, fewer than 130,000,000 sorted cells were examined.

Notes on the study in general: In every one of the four CD4+ subsets, TCRB CDR3s were moderately but significantly shorter in Type 1 diabetes patients. VDJ junctions from type 1 diabetes patients carried fewer insertions and larger deletions.

Reverse transcribing all isolated RNA meant expressed TCRB transcripts were sequenced. The protocol was immunoSEQ multiplex PCR, while the TCRdb copy is restricted to in-frame clones and leaves out a portion. This sample has some 290,000 clones, with roughly an eighth found just once. There are a few counts of this clone. Its matching antigen is unknown. Sorting with CD45RO/CCR7/CD25/CD127/CD95/CD27 yielded naive, central memory, regulatory and stem-like memory CD4+ cells. This CDR3 comprises 18 residues. Looked up from germline, CDR1 is SGHRS and CDR2 is YFSETQ. The ends were cut back, 0 bases at V and 4 bases at J, with 20 bases in the middle.

This sequence joins TRBV5-1 and TRBJ2-1; tentative D call: TRBD2 (6 bases). Sequencing input: naive CD4+ T cells from blood. The TCR originated in a man younger than 40 with type 1 diabetes. In DNA form, the CDR3 reads TGCGCCAGCAGCTTGGCCCTGAAGGAGGAGCGGGCGTACAATGAGCAGTTCTTC. Amino acids: CASSLALKEERAYNEQFF.